This TCR beta chain is from a study of T-cell reconstitution after alpha-beta-depleted transplantation in children (dated by TCRdb to 2016 to 2017). Describing the broader study: T-cell immune reconstitution after TCRalphabeta/CD19-depleted allogeneic hematopoietic cell transplantation in children was quantitatively tracked in the study by means of TCR repertoire profiling. Overall study outcomes, separate from this receptor: The apparently early alphabetaT-cell count recovery about two months after transplant was reportedly dependent on only several hundred rapidly expanded clones derived from non-depleted graft cells. In some patients, the high TCRbeta diversity seen at day 60 was put down to recipient T cells and intrathymic progenitors that had survived conditioning. The frequencies of hyperexpanded clones fell over the following months, and after one year, T-cell counts and TCRbeta diversity were mostly attributed to newly produced T cells.

In its sample, this clonotype was seen many times. It has no known antigen specificity. No qualities accompany the bases; no much larger clone lies one base away. What this sample's treatment or condition label stands for: allogeneic hematopoietic cell transplantation with graft depleted of TCRalphabeta T cells and CD19 B cells. The children who served as transplant recipients had been given grafts of TCRalphabeta/CD19-depleted allogeneic hematopoietic cells. Cut back by 5 bases and 9 bases, the V and J ends lie 19 bases apart. The CDR3 runs 15 amino acids, cysteine and phenylalanine included. CDR3 DNA only is kept here, 45 bases in frame from base 1. The method behind the library was PCR. Sequencing was carried out with an Illumina HiSeq 2500. Molecular barcoding was employed in the preparation of TCR libraries, with unique molecular identifiers being used to normalize TCRbeta repertoire quantification. The raw public data were reprocessed by TCRdb itself: fastp quality trimming at Q25, MiXCR clonotype calling, in-frame beta chains only. Every distinct CDR3 protein forms one entry, paired with its most common genes and DNA. Present in this sample are 150,000 to 200,000 distinct CDR3 sequences, around 5.9% of which were seen just once. In total, the top ten clones hold around 4.4% of the sample.

This receptor was taken from a girl under three years old with combined immunodeficiency, due to receive a stem cell transplant. Source: PBMCs, taken before TCRalphabeta/CD19-depleted stem cell transplant. The chain was built from TRBV12-3 or TRBV12-4 and TRBJ2-2, with no confidently assigned D gene. The CDR3 sequence is CASSVISASLRELFF. The nucleotides read TGTGCCAGCAGTGTCATATCGGCCTCCCTCCGGGAGCTGTTTTTT.